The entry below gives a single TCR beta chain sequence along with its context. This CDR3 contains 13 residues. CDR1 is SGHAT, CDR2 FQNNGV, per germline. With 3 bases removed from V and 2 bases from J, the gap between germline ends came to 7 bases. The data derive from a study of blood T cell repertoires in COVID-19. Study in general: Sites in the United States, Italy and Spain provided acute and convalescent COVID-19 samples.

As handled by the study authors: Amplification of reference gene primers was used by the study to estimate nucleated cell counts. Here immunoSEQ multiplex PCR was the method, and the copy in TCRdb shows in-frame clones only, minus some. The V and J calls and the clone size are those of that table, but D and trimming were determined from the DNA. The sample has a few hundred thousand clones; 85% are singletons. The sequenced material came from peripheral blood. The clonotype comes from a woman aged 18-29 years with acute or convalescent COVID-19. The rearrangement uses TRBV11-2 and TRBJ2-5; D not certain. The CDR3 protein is CASSLRFQETQYF. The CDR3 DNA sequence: TGTGCCAGCAGCTTGAGGTTTCAAGAGACCCAGTACTTC.